The 10 T cell receptor beta chains reported below all come from one sample, sequenced in a study of blood T cells in healthy people across ages. PCR was performed a second time for roughly 7 to 12 cycles using a sample-barcoded 5' primer and a J-beta primer mix. TCRdb reprocessed the 5' RACE reads via MiXCR and lists one record per CDR3 protein. Altogether 1.5 million to 2 million distinct CDR3 sequences are present, about 50% being singletons, with the ten largest covering roughly 2%. The sample taken for sequencing was blood. The receptors here all came from a woman aged 40 to 49 in good health.

V usage is TRBV4-1 and J usage is TRBJ1-5, with D hard to call. The V gene's germline CDR1 is MGHRA and CDR2 YSYEKL. The V and J ends lost 0 bases and 5 bases respectively, with 11 bases between them. CDR3 length: 15 amino acids. The CDR3 protein is CASSQDWGFYQPQHF. CDR3 coding DNA: TGCGCCAGCAGCCAAGATTGGGGTTTTTATCAGCCCCAGCATTTT.

By share, this clonotype ranks as medium-sized (0.01 to 0.1%). V and J are TRBV20-1 and TRBJ2-1; no definite D call. Looked up from germline, CDR1 is DFQATT and CDR2 is SNEGSKA (reference sequence). The CDR3 contains 12 residues. V shed 6 bases and J shed 9 bases, with 15 bases lying between them. The CDR3 bases are TGCAGTGCCGGGCTCCTAACAACTGAGCAGTTCTTC. Residues: CSAGLLTTEQFF.

The chain has TRBV7-2 and TRBJ2-3; D may be TRBD1 or TRBD2 (6 bases each). Germline values: CDR1 SGHTA, CDR2 FQGNSA. This CDR3 contains 13 residues. V lost 10 bases and J lost 2, with 13 bases in between. The DNA for the CDR3 is TGTGCCACCGTAGGGGGGTTCACAGATACGCAGTATTTT. Protein: CATVGGFTDTQYF.

This chain uses TRBV27 with TRBJ1-2; 8 nucleotides agree with TRBD1. Trimming took 10 bases from V and 8 from J; bases not matched to a gene: 18. CDR1 is MNHEY and CDR2 is SMNVEV in the germline V gene (reference sequence). The CDR3 covers 15 residues. As DNA, the CDR3 is TGTGCCAATAGAGACAGGGGTTTTAACGACCGGGGCTACACCTTC. It is translated as CANRDRGFNDRGYTF.

This clonotype showed up just a few times. The chain carries TRBV7-2 and TRBJ2-1, with D hard to call. This CDR3 has 14 residues. V was trimmed by 1 base and J by 5 bases, leaving 9 bases between them. In germline, CDR1 is SGHTA, CDR2 FQGNSA. The CDR3 reads CASSLVLRDNEQFF. CDR3 in DNA: TGTGCCAGCAGCTTAGTCCTCCGGGACAATGAGCAGTTCTTC. The full variable domain, with the rest looked up from reference TRBV7-2 and TRBJ2-1, is GAGVSQSPSNKVTEKGKDVELRCDPISGHTALYWYRQSLGQGLEFLIYFQGNSAPDKSGLPSDRFSAERTGGSVSTLTIQRTQQEDSAVYLCASSLVLRDNEQFFGPGTRLTVL.

In nucleotides, the CDR3 is TGTGCCAGCAGCTTAGAACAGGGGAACGAGCAGTACTTC. Translated: CASSLEQGNEQYF. The chain combines TRBV7-2 with TRBJ2-7; 7 positions agree with TRBD1. CDR1 is SGHTA and CDR2 is FQGNSA in the germline V gene. V was pared by 1 base and J by 5 bases, with 2 bases of the junction left unmatched. This CDR3 has 13 amino acids.

This clonotype occurred a few times. The V gene is TRBV27, the J gene TRBJ2-1; 11 nucleotides align to TRBD2. Germline-derived CDR1 and CDR2 are MNHEY and SMNVEV (reference sequence). V gave up 0 bases and J gave up 7 bases; unmatched junction bases: 5. This CDR3 comprises 16 residues. CDR3 in DNA: TGTGCCAGCAGTTTATCGTTAGCGGGGGGGCCGAATGAGCAGTTCTTC. Translating it yields CASSLSLAGGPNEQFF.

This clonotype showed up just a few times. The chain has TRBV6-1 and TRBJ2-6, with 7 bases that match TRBD1. J gave up 1 base and V 7 bases, and 13 bases lay outside the gene matches. This CDR3 has 18 residues. CDR1 and CDR2 from the germline V gene are MNHNS and SASEGT. The CDR3 spells CASTEAGGSRSGANVLTF. In DNA form, the CDR3 reads TGTGCCAGCACCGAAGCAGGGGGAAGTAGATCTGGGGCCAACGTCCTGACTTTC.

This clonotype occurred a few times. The DNA for the CDR3 is TGTGCCAGCAGCAAGGACAGGTCCTACGAGCAGTACTTC. It encodes CASSKDRSYEQYF. This chain joins TRBV7-2 and TRBJ2-7; 7 positions match TRBD1. The CDR3 length is 13 residues. Germline trimming cut 5 bases from V and 1 base from J; bases unmatched to any gene: 2. Germline CDR1 and CDR2: SGHTA and FQGNSA.

This clonotype was counted only a few times. The chain couples TRBV13 to TRBJ2-4; 10 positions agree with TRBD1. CDR1 PRHDT and CDR2 FYEKMQ come from the germline V gene (reference sequence). The CDR3 has 15 residues. With 1 base clipped from V and 13 bases from J, the junction kept 10 bases outside the gene matches. The CDR3 region is CASSLEGQGNNEQYF. The CDR3 DNA sequence: TGTGCCAGCAGCTTAGAGGGACAGGGGAACAATGAGCAGTACTTC.